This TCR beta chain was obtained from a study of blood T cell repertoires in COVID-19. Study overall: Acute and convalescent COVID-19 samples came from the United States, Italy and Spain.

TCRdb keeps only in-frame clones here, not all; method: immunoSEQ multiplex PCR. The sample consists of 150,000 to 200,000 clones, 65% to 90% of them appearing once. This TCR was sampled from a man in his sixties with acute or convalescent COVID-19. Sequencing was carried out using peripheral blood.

The CDR3 DNA reads as TGTGCCAGCTCACCTCCGTACGGACAGGGATCCGCTGATAATTCACCCCTCCACTTT. It encodes CASSPPYGQGSADNSPLHF. The chain employs TRBV18 and TRBJ1-6; 8 nucleotides align to TRBD1. The trim removed 3 bases at V and 5 bases at J, leaving 15 bases unmatched. The CDR3 runs 19 residues. Germline V gene data show CDR1 as KGHSH and CDR2 as LQKENI.